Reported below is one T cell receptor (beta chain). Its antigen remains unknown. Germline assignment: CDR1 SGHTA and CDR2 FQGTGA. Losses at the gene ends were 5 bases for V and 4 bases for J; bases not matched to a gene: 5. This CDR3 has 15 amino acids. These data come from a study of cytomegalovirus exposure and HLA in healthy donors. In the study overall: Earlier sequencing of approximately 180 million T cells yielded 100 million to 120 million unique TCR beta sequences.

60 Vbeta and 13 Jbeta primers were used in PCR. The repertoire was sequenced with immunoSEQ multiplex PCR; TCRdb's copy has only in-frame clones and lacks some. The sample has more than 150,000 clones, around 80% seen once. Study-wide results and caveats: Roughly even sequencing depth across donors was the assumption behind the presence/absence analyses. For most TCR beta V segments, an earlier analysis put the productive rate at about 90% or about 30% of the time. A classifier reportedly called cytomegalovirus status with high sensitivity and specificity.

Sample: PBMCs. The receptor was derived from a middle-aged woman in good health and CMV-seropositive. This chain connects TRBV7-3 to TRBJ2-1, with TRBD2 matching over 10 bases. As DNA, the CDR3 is TGTGCCAGCAGCCAGACTAGCGGGCAATACAATGAGCAGTTCTTC. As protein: CASSQTSGQYNEQFF.